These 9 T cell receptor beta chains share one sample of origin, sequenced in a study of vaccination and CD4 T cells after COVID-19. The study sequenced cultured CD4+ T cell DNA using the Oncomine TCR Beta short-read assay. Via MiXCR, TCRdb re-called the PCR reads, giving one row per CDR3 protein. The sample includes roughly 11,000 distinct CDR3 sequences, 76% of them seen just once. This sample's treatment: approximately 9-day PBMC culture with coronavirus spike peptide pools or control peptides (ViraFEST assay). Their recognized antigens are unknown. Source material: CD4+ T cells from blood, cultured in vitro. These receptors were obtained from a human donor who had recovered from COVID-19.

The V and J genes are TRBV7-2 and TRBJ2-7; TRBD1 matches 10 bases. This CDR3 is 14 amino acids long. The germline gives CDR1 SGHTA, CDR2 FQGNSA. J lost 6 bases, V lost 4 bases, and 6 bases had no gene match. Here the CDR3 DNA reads TGTGCCAGCAGCTCATGGGACAGGGGTTTCGAGCAGTACTTC. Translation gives CASSSWDRGFEQYF. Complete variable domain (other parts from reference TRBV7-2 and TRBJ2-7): GAGVSQSPSNKVTEKGKDVELRCDPISGHTALYWYRQSLGQGLEFLIYFQGNSAPDKSGLPSDRFSAERTGGSVSTLTIQRTQQEDSAVYLCASSSWDRGFEQYFGPGTRLTVT.

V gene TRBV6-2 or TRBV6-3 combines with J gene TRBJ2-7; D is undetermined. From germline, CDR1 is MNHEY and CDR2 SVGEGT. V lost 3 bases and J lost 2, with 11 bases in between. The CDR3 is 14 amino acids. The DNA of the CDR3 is TGTGCCAGCAGTTATCCCGGCGGCACCTACGAGCAGTACTTC. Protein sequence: CASSYPGGTYEQYF.

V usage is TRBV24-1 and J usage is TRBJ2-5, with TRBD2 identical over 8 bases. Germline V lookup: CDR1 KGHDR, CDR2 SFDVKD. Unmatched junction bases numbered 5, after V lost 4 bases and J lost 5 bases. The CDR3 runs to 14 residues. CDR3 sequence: CATSETGTRETQYF. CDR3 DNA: TGTGCCACCAGTGAAACCGGGACTAGGGAGACCCAGTACTTC.

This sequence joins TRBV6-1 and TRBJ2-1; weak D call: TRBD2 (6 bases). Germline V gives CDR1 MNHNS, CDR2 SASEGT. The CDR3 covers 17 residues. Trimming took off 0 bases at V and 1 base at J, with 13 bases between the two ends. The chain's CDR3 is CASSEARDLRSYNEQFF. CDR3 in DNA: TGTGCCAGCAGTGAAGCGCGGGACCTTCGGTCCTACAATGAGCAGTTCTTC.

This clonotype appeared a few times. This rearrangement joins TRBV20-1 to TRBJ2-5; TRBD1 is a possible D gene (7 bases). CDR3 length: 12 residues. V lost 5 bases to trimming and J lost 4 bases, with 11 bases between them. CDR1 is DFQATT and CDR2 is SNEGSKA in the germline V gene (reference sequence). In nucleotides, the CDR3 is TGCAGTGCTGGAGGGGGCGGAGAGACCCAGTACTTC. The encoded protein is CSAGGGGETQYF.

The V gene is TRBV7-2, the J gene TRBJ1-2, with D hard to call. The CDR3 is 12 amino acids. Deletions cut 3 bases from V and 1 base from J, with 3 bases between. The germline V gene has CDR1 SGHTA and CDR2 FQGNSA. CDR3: CASSLDNYGYTF. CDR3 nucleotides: TGTGCCAGCAGCTTGGATAACTATGGCTACACCTTC.

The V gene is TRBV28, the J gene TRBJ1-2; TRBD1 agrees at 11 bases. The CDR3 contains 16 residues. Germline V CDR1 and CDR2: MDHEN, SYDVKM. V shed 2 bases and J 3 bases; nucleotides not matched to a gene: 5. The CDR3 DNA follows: TGTGCCAGCAGTTTAGTTGGGACAGGGGGGGACTATGGCTACACCTTC. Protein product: CASSLVGTGGDYGYTF.

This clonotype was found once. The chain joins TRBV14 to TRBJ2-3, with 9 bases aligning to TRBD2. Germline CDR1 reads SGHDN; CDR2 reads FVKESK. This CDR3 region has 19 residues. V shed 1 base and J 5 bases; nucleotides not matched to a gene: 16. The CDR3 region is CASSQVAGLGLAPGDTQYF. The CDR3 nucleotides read TGTGCCAGCAGCCAAGTCGCGGGTCTGGGACTAGCCCCAGGAGATACGCAGTATTTT. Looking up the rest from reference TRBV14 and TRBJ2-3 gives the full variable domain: EAGVTQFPSHSVIEKGQTVTLRCDPISGHDNLYWYRRVMGKEIKFLLHFVKESKQDESGMPNNRFLAERTGGTYSTLKVQPAELEDSGVYFCASSQVAGLGLAPGDTQYFGPGTRLTVL.

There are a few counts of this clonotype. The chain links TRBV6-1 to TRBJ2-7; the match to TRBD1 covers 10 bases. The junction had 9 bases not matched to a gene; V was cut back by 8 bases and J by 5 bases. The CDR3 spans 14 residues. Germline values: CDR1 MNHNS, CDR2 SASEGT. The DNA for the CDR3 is TGTGCCAGCGGTGGACAGGGGGTGTGGAACGAGCAGTACTTC. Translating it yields CASGGQGVWNEQYF.